A single sample is the source of the 17 T cell receptor beta chains below, sequenced in a study of T cell clones after liver transplantation. The method was immunoSEQ multiplex PCR; TCRdb's version includes in-frame clones alone and lacks a portion of them. The table has roughly 15,000 clones, approximately 77% seen once; the top ten hold under 30%. The source was CD8+ T cells from blood, collected approximately 45 months after liver transplant. The receptors shown here come from a human patient who received a liver transplant. Some T cells may have come from the graft donor.

The rearrangement uses TRBV10-3 and TRBJ2-2, with 7 bases identical to TRBD1. Germline V lookup: CDR1 ENHRY, CDR2 SYGVKD. The CDR3 is 16 amino acids. V was pared by 5 bases and J by 1 base, with 7 bases of the junction left unmatched. CDR3 protein: CAISKPGGWNTGELFF. The CDR3 nucleotides read TGTGCCATCAGTAAACCAGGGGGTTGGAACACCGGGGAGCTGTTTTTT.

The chain has TRBV6-4 and TRBJ1-1; no clear D gene. Trimming removed 0 bases at V and 0 bases at J, with 2 bases between. CDR1 is MRHNA and CDR2 is SNTAGT in the germline V gene. The CDR3 spans 13 residues. The CDR3: CASSDSMNTEAFF. CDR3 DNA sequence: TGTGCCAGCAGTGACTCAATGAACACTGAAGCTTTCTTT.

J is TRBJ2-3 and V is TRBV9; the D gene is possibly TRBD2 (6 bases). Germline lookup yields CDR1 SGDLS and CDR2 YYNGEE. The CDR3 spans 17 residues. The ends were cut back, 0 bases at V and 1 base at J, with 15 bases in the middle. The CDR3 sequence: CASSVVSRSGGTDTQYF. The CDR3 DNA is TGTGCCAGCAGCGTAGTGTCCAGGTCGGGGGGCACAGATACGCAGTATTTT.

This clone was counted once. This chain uses TRBV13 with TRBJ1-3, with D possibly TRBD1 on 6 matching bases. Germline-derived CDR1 and CDR2 are PRHDT and FYEKMQ (reference sequence). The CDR3 extends over 19 amino acids. Deletions cut 2 bases from V and 1 base from J, with 21 bases between. CDR3 loop: CASSLNMGRERGSGNTIYF. The CDR3 DNA is TGTGCCAGCAGCTTAAATATGGGGCGAGAGAGGGGGTCTGGAAACACCATATATTTT.

The rearrangement joins TRBV19 to TRBJ2-7; D call uncertain. Germline loops: CDR1 LNHDA, CDR2 SQIVND (reference sequence). The CDR3 is 13 residues long. Trimming took 4 bases from V and 3 from J, leaving 10 bases between them. The CDR3 DNA reads as TGTGCCAGTAGTACCGGGTCGGGCTACGAGCAGTACTTC. It encodes CASSTGSGYEQYF.

The chain uses TRBV6-1 and TRBJ1-2; TRBD1 matches 7 bases. With 5 bases clipped from V and 6 bases from J, the junction kept 9 bases outside the gene matches. This CDR3 region has 14 residues. Germline V gene sequence: CDR1 MNHNS, CDR2 SASEGT. The CDR3 coding sequence is TGTGCCAGCAGTTCGTTACGACAGGGCGATGGCTACACCTTC. Translated: CASSSLRQGDGYTF.

The chain joins TRBV19 to TRBJ2-1; D ambiguous. The CDR3 has 17 amino acids. V was pared by 1 base and J by 0 bases, with 13 bases between. Germline V CDR1 and CDR2: LNHDA, SQIVND (reference sequence). CDR3 DNA sequence: TGTGCCAGTAGTATAGGGGGTCGGCCTAGCTCCTACAATGAGCAGTTCTTC. As protein: CASSIGGRPSSYNEQFF.

The chain has TRBV28 and TRBJ2-3, with 15 bases matching TRBD2. Trimming took 3 bases from V and 2 from J; bases not matched to a gene: 9. This CDR3 contains 19 residues. Germline CDR1 is MDHEN and CDR2 is SYDVKM. The chain's CDR3 is CASSFDRTSGRGDTDTQYF. The CDR3 nucleotides are TGTGCCAGCAGTTTCGATCGGACTAGCGGGAGGGGGGACACAGATACGCAGTATTTT.

V and J are TRBV5-8 and TRBJ2-2; the D gene is possibly TRBD1 (5 bases). The CDR3 is 15 amino acids. Trimming stripped 3 bases from V and 0 bases from J, with 9 bases between. Germline V gene sequence: CDR1 SGHTS, CDR2 YDEGEE. The CDR3 protein is CASSSGASNTGELFF. DNA of the CDR3: TGTGCCAGCAGCTCTGGGGCGTCGAACACCGGGGAGCTGTTTTTT.

The chain uses TRBV15 and TRBJ2-7; 7 bases align to TRBD1. J was trimmed by 0 bases and V by 2 bases; bases with no gene match: 4. CDR1 LNHNV and CDR2 YYDKDF come from the germline V gene (reference sequence). This CDR3 spans 15 amino acids. In DNA, the CDR3 is TGTGCCACCAGCAGAAACCGGGACAGCTCCTACGAGCAGTACTTC. Amino acid sequence: CATSRNRDSSYEQYF. Looking up the rest from reference TRBV15 and TRBJ2-7 gives the full variable domain: DAMVIQNPRYQVTQFGKPVTLSCSQTLNHNVMYWYQQKSSQAPKLLFHYYDKDFNNEADTPDNFQSRRPNTSFCFLDIRSPGLGDTAMYLCATSRNRDSSYEQYFGPGTRLTVT.

The chain joins TRBV9 to TRBJ2-7; D is perhaps TRBD2 (6 bases). CDR1 is SGDLS, CDR2 YYNGEE, per germline. Trimming took 0 bases from V and 2 from J, leaving 9 bases between them. The CDR3 has 14 residues. The CDR3 sequence: CASSVDRTTYEQYF. In nucleotides, the CDR3 is TGTGCCAGCAGCGTAGATCGGACTACCTACGAGCAGTACTTC.

With respect to this clone: A junction boundary mismatches the germline segment, possibly from a read error. Other DNA sequences in this specimen translate into the identical CDR3. The V gene is TRBV4-2, the J gene TRBJ2-4; 7 nucleotides align to TRBD1. The CDR3 totals 17 residues. Germline V gene data show CDR1 as LGHNA and CDR2 as YNFKEQ. DNA of the CDR3: TGTGCTAGCAGCCAAGTGGACAGGCTACTAGCCAAAAACATTCAGTACTTC. This translates into CASSQVDRLLAKNIQYF.

The chain joins TRBV5-5 to TRBJ2-7, with 8 positions matching TRBD2. Germline V CDR1 and CDR2: SGHKS, YYEKEE (reference sequence). The V and J ends lost 2 bases and 4 bases, in that order; junction bases with no gene match: 8. The CDR3 has 15 amino acids. Here the CDR3 DNA reads TGTGCCAGCAGCTTAGCTCTAGCGGGTTGGTACGAGCAGTACTTC. It yields the protein CASSLALAGWYEQYF.

This clone was seen only a few times. The chain has TRBV28 and TRBJ1-1; D gene uncertain. V lost 2 bases, J lost 4 bases, and 8 bases lay in between. CDR3 length equals 13 residues. The germline CDR1 and CDR2 sequences are MDHEN and SYDVKM. CDR3 in DNA: TGTGCCAGCAGTTTAGTCCAGGTCACTGAAGCTTTCTTT. This encodes CASSLVQVTEAFF.

This chain connects TRBV6-1 to TRBJ1-5; no reliable D call. The length of the CDR3 is 15 residues. Trimming pared 6 bases from V and 2 bases from J, leaving 14 bases between. Germline V gene lookup returns CDR1 MNHNS and CDR2 SASEGT. CDR3 coding DNA: TGTGCCAGCAGGAGGGTCAATTTGGGCAATCAGCCCCAGCATTTT. It specifies CASRRVNLGNQPQHF.

This clone appeared a single time. The CDR3 DNA is TGTGCCAGCAGCTTAAATTACGGTCAGCCCCAGCATTTT. Its protein product is CASSLNYGQPQHF. This chain uses TRBV7-2 with TRBJ1-5; D unresolved. The V gene's germline CDR1 is SGHTA and CDR2 FQGNSA. Between the trimmed V and J ends, which lost 2 bases and 6 bases, there was a span of 8 bases. The CDR3 totals 13 residues.

The V gene is TRBV28, the J gene TRBJ1-5; 9 nucleotides match TRBD1. The CDR3 consists of 15 residues. V was clipped by 6 bases and J by 5 bases; unmatched bases: 8. The germline V gene has CDR1 MDHEN and CDR2 SYDVKM. Here the CDR3 DNA reads TGTGCCAGCAGGACTGGGACAGGGCTGGATCAGCCCCAGCATTTT. Translating it yields CASRTGTGLDQPQHF.